This TCR beta chain was retrieved from a study of CD8+CD57+ T cells in acquired aplastic anemia. Whole-study context: Each DNA sample taken from sorted CD4+ and CD8+ cells came to approximately 3 ug on average. Study conclusions and caveats: With respect to CD8+ Simpson's diversity, patients and controls did not differ significantly.

Genomic DNA acted as the template from which TCR beta VDJ combination and CDR3 sequence profiling were carried out. MiXCR, applied by TCRdb to the reads, yields one record per CDR3 protein. The table lists 75,000 to 80,000 distinct CDR3 sequences, about 70% of them singletons, with 70% to 90% in the top ten. A word on this clonotype: As yet, its antigen is unknown.

Sequencing was done on patients that had shown CD8+CD57+ cell expansion by flow cytometry. The enrolled patients all had severe acquired aplastic anemia. At blood sampling, none of the patients had yet received therapy. Germline CDR1 is SGHAT and CDR2 is FQDESV (reference sequence). The CDR3 length is 17 residues. Germline trimming cut 2 bases from V and 6 bases from J; bases unmatched to any gene: 14. The sequence came from a human donor with aplastic anemia. This rearrangement joins TRBV11-1 to TRBJ2-3; 7 nucleotides agree with TRBD2. The sample taken for sequencing was sorted CD4+, CD8+, or CD8+CD57+ T cells (not recorded which) from PBMCs. The CDR3 region has the DNA TGTGCCAGCAGCTTAAGGGCGGGACTATCTCATCTGGATACGCAGTATTTT. Translation: CASSLRAGLSHLDTQYF. The full variable domain, its missing parts supplied by reference TRBV11-1 and TRBJ2-3, is EAEVAQSPRYKITEKSQAVAFWCDPISGHATLYWYRQILGQGPELLVQFQDESVVDDSQLPKDRFSAERLKGVDSTLKIQPAELGDSAMYLCASSLRAGLSHLDTQYFGPGTRLTVL.